This TCR beta chain was identified in a study of a mutant IDH1 vaccine in newly diagnosed glioma. V lost 5 bases and J 0 bases, leaving 13 bases between the germline ends. The CDR3 length is 15 residues. Germline assignment: CDR1 ENHRY and CDR2 SYGVKD. Time point: week 23, last vaccination. All doses held 300 ug of mutant IDH1 20-mer peptide, with topical imiquimod. The study's findings and limits: Vaccine-induced immune responses were detected in about 93% of patients.

Assay: immunoSEQ multiplex PCR; the TCRdb copy retains only in-frame clones and omits some. Among under 45,000 clones, about 88% were seen once, and the ten largest hold approximately 2.5%. In the case of this clone: Its matching antigen is unknown.

The TCR comes from a woman under 30 with glioma. Some clones in this sample may be carry-over from other donors' samples. The sequences come from PBMCs, collected from a glioma patient whose treatment included an IDH1 peptide vaccine. The V and J genes are TRBV10-3 and TRBJ2-5, with D perhaps TRBD1 (5 bases). CDR3 DNA sequence: TGTGCCATCAGTAGAAGGGGTGGGAACCAAGAGACCCAGTACTTC. Amino acid sequence: CAISRRGGNQETQYF.